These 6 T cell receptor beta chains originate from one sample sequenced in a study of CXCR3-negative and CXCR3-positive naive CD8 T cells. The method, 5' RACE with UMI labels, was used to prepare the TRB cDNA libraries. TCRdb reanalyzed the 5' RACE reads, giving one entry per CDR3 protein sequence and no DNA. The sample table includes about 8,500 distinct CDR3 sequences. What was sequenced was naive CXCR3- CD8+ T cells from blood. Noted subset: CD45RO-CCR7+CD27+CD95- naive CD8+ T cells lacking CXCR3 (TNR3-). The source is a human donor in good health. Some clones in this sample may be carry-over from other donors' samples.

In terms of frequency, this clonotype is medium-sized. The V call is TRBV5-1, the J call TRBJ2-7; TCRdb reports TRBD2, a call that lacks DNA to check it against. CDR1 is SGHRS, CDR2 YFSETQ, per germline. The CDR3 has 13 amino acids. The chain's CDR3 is CASSPTSGNEQYF.

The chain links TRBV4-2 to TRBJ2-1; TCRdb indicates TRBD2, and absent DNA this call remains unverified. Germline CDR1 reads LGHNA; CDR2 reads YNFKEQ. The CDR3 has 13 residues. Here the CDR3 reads CASSQEGAGGRFF.

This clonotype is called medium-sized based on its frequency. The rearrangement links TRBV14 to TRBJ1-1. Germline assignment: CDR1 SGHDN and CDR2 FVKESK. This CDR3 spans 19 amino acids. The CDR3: CASSQDLYYRESGNTEAFF. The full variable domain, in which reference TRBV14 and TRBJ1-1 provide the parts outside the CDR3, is EAGVTQFPSHSVIEKGQTVTLRCDPISGHDNLYWYRRVMGKEIKFLLHFVKESKQDESGMPNNRFLAERTGGTYSTLKVQPAELEDSGVYFCASSQDLYYRESGNTEAFFGQGTRLTVV.

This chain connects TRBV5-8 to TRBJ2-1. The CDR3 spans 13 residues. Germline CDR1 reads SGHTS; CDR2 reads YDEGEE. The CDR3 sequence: CASSPRSANEQFF.

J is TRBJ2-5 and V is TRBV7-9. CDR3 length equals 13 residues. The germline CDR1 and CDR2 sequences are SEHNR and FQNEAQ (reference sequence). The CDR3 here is CASSSPYQETQYF. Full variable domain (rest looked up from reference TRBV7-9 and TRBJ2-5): DTGVSQNPRHKITKRGQNVTFRCDPISEHNRLYWYRQTLGQGPEFLTYFQNEAQLEKSRLLSDRFSAERPKGSFSTLEIQRTEQGDSAMYLCASSSPYQETQYFGPGTRLLVL.

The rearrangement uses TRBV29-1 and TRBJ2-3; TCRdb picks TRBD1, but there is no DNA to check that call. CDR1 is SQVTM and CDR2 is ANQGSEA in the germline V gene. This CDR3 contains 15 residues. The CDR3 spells CSVEGGQGATDTQYF.